This T cell receptor (beta chain) was found in a study of blood T cells in healthy people across ages. Together with a sample-barcoded 5' primer, a J-beta primer mix was included in a second PCR lasting about 6 to 11 cycles. TCRdb re-derived calls from the 5' RACE reads in MiXCR, one entry per CDR3 protein. The data hold roughly 500,000 distinct CDR3 sequences, with 25% to 30% observed a single time. This CDR3 contains 14 residues. V lost 5 bases and J 5 bases, leaving 15 bases between the germline ends. Germline values: CDR1 SEHNR, CDR2 FQNEAQ (reference sequence). V usage is TRBV7-9 and J usage is TRBJ2-5, with D perhaps TRBD1 (6 bases). This clonotype originated in a woman between 65 and 79 years old in good health. Sequences were obtained from blood. CDR3: CASSRDTVRETQYF. For the CDR3, the DNA is TGTGCCAGCAGCCGGGACACCGTGAGGGAGACCCAGTACTTC.